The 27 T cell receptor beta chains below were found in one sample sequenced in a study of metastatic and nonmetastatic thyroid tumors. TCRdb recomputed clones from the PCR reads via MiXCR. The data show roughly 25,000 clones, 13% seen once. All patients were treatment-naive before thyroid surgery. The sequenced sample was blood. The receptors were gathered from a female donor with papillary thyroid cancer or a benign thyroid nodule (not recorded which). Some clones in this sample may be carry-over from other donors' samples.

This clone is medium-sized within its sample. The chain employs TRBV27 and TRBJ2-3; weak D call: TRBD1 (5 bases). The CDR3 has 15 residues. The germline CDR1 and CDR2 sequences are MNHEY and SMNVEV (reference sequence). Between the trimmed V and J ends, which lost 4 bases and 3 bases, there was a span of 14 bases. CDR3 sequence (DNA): TGTGCCAGCAGTTGGTTTGGGGCGGAGACAGATACGCAGTATTTT. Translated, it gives CASSWFGAETDTQYF.

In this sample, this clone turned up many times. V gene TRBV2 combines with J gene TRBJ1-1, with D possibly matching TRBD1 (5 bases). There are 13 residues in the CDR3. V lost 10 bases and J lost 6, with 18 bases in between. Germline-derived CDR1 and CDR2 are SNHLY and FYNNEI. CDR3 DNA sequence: TGTGCCATCGGCGGGGGGAGAGTGTCTGAAGCTTTCTTT. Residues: CAIGGGRVSEAFF.

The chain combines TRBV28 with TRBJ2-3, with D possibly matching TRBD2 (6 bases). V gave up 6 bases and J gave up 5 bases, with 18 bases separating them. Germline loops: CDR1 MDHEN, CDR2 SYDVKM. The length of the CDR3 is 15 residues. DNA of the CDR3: TGTGCCAGCAGCTGGGCGGGACTCGGGCTAGATACGCAGTATTTT. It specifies CASSWAGLGLDTQYF.

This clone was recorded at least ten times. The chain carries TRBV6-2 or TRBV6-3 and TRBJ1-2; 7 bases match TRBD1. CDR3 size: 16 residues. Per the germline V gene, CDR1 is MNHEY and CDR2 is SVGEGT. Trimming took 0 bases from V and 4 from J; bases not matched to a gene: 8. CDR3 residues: CASSYSGQAAGYGYTF. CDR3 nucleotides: TGTGCCAGCAGTTACTCAGGACAGGCCGCTGGCTATGGCTACACCTTC.

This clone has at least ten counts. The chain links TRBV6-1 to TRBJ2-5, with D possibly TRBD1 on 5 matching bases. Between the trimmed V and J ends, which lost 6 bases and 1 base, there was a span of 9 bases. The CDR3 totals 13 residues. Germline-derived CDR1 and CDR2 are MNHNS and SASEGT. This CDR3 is CASSEQVQETQYF. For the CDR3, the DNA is TGTGCCAGCAGCGAACAGGTCCAAGAGACCCAGTACTTC.

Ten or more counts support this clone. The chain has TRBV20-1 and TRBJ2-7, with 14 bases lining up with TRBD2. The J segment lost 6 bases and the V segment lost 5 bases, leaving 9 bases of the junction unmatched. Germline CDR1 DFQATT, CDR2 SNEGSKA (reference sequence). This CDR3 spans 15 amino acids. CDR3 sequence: CSALVLTSGRGEQYF. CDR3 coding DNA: TGCAGTGCTCTAGTTTTGACTAGCGGGAGGGGCGAGCAGTACTTC.

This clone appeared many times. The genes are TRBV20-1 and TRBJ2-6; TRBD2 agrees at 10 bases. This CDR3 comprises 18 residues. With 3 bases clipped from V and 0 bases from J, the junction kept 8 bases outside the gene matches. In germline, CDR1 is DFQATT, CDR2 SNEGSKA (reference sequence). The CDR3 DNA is TGCAGTGCTAGCAGTCTAGCGGGAGAACCCTCTGGGGCCAACGTCCTGACTTTC. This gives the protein CSASSLAGEPSGANVLTF.

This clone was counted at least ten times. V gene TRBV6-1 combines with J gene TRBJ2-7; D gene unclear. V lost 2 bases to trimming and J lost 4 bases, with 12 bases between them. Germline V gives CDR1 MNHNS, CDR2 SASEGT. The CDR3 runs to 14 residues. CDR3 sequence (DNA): TGTGCCAGCAGTGAATATCTTCAGCGTTACGAGCAGTACTTC. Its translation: CASSEYLQRYEQYF.

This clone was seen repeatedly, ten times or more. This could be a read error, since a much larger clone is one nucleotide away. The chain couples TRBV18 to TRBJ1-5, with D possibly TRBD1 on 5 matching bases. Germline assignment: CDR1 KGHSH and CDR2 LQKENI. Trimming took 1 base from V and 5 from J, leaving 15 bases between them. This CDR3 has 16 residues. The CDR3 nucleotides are TGTGCCAGCTCACCACGCGACGGGGGTGGGGATCAGCCCCAGCATTTT. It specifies CASSPRDGGGDQPQHF.

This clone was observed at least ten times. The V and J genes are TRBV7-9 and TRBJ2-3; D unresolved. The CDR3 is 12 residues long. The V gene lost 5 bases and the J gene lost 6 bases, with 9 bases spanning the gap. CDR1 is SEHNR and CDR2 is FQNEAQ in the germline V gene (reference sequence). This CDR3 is CASSPTSDTQYF. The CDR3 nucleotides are TGTGCCAGCAGCCCTACAAGCGATACGCAGTATTTT.

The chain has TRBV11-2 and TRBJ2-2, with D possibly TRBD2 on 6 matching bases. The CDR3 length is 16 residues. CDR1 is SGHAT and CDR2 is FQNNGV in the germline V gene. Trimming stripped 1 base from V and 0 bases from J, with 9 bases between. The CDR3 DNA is TGTGCCAGCAGCTTAGTAGCGGAGTCGAACACCGGGGAGCTGTTTTTT. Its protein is CASSLVAESNTGELFF.

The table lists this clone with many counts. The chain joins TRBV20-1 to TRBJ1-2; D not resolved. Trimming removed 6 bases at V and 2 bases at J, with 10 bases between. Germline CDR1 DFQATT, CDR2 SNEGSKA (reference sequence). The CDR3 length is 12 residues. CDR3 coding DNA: TGCAGTGCGGTCGACAAAAACTATGGCTACACCTTC. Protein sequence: CSAVDKNYGYTF.

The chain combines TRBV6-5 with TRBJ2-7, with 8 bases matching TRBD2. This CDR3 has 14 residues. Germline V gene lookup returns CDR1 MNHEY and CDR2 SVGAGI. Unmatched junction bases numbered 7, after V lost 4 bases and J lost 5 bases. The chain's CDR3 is CASSSAGVGDEQYF. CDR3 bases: TGTGCCAGCAGTTCAGCGGGAGTAGGAGACGAGCAGTACTTC.

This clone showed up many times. CDR3 loop: CASSLDGWRGRNQPQHF. In DNA form, the CDR3 reads TGTGCCAGCAGCTTAGATGGTTGGCGGGGTCGCAATCAGCCCCAGCATTTT. The rearrangement uses TRBV11-2 and TRBJ1-5; D remains unclear. Trimming removed 0 bases at V and 2 bases at J, with 14 bases between. The germline gives CDR1 SGHAT, CDR2 FQNNGV. The CDR3 consists of 17 residues.

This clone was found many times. CDR3 coding DNA: TGCAGTGCCGGGACAGGGAGAAGCACCGGGGAGCTGTTTTTT. Translated: CSAGTGRSTGELFF. This sequence joins TRBV20-1 and TRBJ2-2; 9 nucleotides line up with TRBD1. The CDR3 spans 14 residues. Trimming removed 6 bases from V and 4 bases from J; junction bases left unmatched: 6. CDR1 and CDR2 from the germline V gene are DFQATT and SNEGSKA (reference sequence).

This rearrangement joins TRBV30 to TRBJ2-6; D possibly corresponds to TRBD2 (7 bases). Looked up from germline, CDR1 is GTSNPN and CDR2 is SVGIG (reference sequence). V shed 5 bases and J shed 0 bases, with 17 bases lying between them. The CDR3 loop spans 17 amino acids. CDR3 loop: CAWQWGGSLSGANVLTF. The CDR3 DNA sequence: TGTGCCTGGCAGTGGGGGGGCTCCCTCTCTGGGGCCAACGTCCTGACTTTC.

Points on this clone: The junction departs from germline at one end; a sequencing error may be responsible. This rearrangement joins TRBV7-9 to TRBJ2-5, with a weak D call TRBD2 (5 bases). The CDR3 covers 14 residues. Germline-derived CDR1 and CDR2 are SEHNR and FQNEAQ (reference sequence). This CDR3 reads CAGSSGLYQETQYF. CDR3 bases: TGTGCCGGCAGCTCCGGACTCTACCAAGAGACCCAGTACTTC.

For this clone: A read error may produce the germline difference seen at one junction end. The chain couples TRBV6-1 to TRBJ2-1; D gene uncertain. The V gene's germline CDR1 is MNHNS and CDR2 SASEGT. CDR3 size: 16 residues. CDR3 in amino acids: CASIPNEQYSYNGQFF. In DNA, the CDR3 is TGTGCCAGCATCCCCAACGAACAGTACTCCTACAATGGGCAGTTCTTC.

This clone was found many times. CDR3 in DNA: TGTGCCAGCAGCCTACGACTAGCGGGAGTCAATGAGCAGTTCTTC. Residues: CASSLRLAGVNEQFF. This rearrangement joins TRBV11-2 to TRBJ2-1; 12 bases fit TRBD2. The CDR3 is 15 residues long. Germline CDR1 and CDR2: SGHAT and FQNNGV. Trimming removed 5 bases from V and 6 bases from J; junction bases left unmatched: 5. Variable domain in full (rest from reference TRBV11-2 and TRBJ2-1): EAGVAQSPRYKIIEKRQSVAFWCNPISGHATLYWYQQILGQGPKLLIQFQNNGVVDDSQLPKDRFSAERLKGVDSTLKIQPAKLEDSAVYLCASSLRLAGVNEQFFGPGTRLTVL.

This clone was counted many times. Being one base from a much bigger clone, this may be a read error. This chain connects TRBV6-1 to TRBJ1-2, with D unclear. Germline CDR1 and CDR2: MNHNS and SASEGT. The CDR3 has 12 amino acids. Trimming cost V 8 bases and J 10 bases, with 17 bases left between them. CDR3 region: CASWVPVDDYTF. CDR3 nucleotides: TGTGCCAGCTGGGTCCCCGTGGATGACTACACCTTC.

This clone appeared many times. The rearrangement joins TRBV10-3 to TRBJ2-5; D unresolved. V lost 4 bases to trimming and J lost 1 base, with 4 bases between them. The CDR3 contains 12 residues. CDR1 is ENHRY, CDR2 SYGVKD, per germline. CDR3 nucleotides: TGTGCCATCAGTGGGTCCCAAGAGACCCAGTACTTC. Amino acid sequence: CAISGSQETQYF.

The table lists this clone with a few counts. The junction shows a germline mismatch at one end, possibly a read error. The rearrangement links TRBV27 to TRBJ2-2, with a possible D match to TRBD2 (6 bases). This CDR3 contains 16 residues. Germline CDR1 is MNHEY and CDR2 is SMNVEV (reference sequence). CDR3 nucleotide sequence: TGTGTCAGCAGTCCGGGACTCGAGGGCTACGCCGGGGAGCTGTTTTTT. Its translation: CVSSPGLEGYAGELFF.

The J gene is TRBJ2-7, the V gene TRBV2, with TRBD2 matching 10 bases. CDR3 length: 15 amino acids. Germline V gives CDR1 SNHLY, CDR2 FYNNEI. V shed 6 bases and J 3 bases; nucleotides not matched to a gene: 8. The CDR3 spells CASRAQAGGVYEQYF. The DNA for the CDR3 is TGTGCCAGCAGGGCCCAAGCGGGGGGGGTCTACGAGCAGTACTTC.

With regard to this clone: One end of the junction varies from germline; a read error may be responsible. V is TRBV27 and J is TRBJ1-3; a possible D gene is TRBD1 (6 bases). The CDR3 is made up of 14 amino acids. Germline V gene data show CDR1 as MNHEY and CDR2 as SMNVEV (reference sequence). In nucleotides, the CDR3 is TGTGCCAGCACTTTAGGGGGACCTGGAAACACCATATATTTT. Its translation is CASTLGGPGNTIYF.

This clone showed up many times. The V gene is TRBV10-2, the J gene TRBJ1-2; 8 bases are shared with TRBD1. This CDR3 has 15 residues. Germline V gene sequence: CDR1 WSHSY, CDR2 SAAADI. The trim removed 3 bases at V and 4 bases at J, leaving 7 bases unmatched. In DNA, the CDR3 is TGCGCCAGCAGTGACCCGACAGGGGTGGGCTATGGCTACACCTTC. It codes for CASSDPTGVGYGYTF.

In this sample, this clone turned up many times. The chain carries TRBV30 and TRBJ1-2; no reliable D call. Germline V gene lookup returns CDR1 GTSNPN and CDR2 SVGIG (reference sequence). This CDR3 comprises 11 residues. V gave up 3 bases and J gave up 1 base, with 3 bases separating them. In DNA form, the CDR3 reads TGTGCCTGGAGGGGTAACTATGGCTACACCTTC. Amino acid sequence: CAWRGNYGYTF.

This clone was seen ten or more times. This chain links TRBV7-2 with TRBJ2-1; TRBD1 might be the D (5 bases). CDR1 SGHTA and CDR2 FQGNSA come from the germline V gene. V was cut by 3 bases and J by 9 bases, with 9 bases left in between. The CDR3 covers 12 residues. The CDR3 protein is CASSFQGSEQFF. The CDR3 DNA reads TGTGCCAGCAGCTTCCAGGGAAGTGAGCAGTTCTTC.